The next 4 T cell receptor beta chains were all read from a single sample in a study of identifying expanded T cells in peripheral blood. Libraries were prepared by immunoSEQ multiplex PCR; TCRdb keeps only in-frame clonotypes and omits some of them. The table includes about 80,000 clones, 70% to 90% detected once. The sequenced sample consisted of blood. These receptors originate from a person aged 18 to 75 in good health.

This chain connects TRBV4-3 to TRBJ2-3, with D possibly matching TRBD1 (6 bases). The CDR3 is 14 amino acids. The V gene lost 4 bases and the J gene lost 5 bases, with 13 bases spanning the gap. CDR1 and CDR2 (germline): LGHNA, YSLEER. The CDR3 loop is CASSRGQYVDTQYF. The DNA of the CDR3 is TGCGCCAGCAGCCGCGGACAGTACGTAGATACGCAGTATTTT.

The chain employs TRBV7-8 and TRBJ1-2, with 9 positions matching TRBD1. This CDR3 is built from 16 residues. V shed 1 base, J shed 5 bases, and the junction held 8 bases outside the gene matches. Germline V gene data show CDR1 as SGHVS and CDR2 as FQNEAQ. The CDR3 DNA reads as TGTGCCAGCAGCTTAGAGGGGACAGGGAATTGGTATGGCTACACCTTC. It codes for CASSLEGTGNWYGYTF.

The V gene is TRBV6-6, the J gene TRBJ2-7, with 8 bases aligning to TRBD1. V gave up 2 bases and J gave up 3 bases; unmatched junction bases: 6. Germline assignment: CDR1 MNHNY and CDR2 SVGAGI (reference sequence). The CDR3 totals 15 residues. CDR3 nucleotides: TGTGCCAGCAGTTACCTCCGACAGGGGCACTACGAGCAGTACTTC. Translated: CASSYLRQGHYEQYF.

A few counts support this clone. The genes are TRBV15 and TRBJ1-4, with D perhaps matching TRBD1 (5 bases). Germline-derived CDR1 and CDR2 are LNHNV and YYDKDF (reference sequence). The CDR3 is made up of 15 amino acids. The V end was cut by 9 bases, the J end by 8 bases, with 22 bases between. CDR3 coding DNA: TGTGCCACTTCCCTCGGGGTAGGGGAGGCAGAAAAACTGTTTTTT. It yields the protein CATSLGVGEAEKLFF.